The clone carrying this T cell receptor (beta chain) was seen a handful of times. Repertoires were generated with immunoSEQ multiplex PCR, while TCRdb's copy carries only in-frame clones and drops some. The sample carries about 160,000 clones, approximately 85% recorded once. This CDR3 contains 13 residues. CDR1 is GTSNPN, CDR2 SVGIG, per germline (reference sequence). V dropped 0 bases and J dropped 7; count of bases not matched to a gene: 0. This entry is derived from a study of blood T cell repertoires in COVID-19. Study-level background: Nucleic acid was either cDNA or gDNA, and it came from T cells, B-cell-depleted T cells, or PBMCs.

The sample taken for sequencing was peripheral blood. The TCR comes from a woman aged 60-75 years with COVID-19, enrolled during active disease. The genes are TRBV30 and TRBJ1-2, with 12 bases fitting TRBD1. CDR3 protein: CAWSVGQGAGYTF. CDR3 nucleotide sequence: TGTGCCTGGAGTGTGGGACAGGGGGCTGGCTACACCTTC.